The 21 T cell receptor beta chains listed next were all sequenced from one sample in a study of OX40 agonist ivuxolimab in advanced cancers. The library was obtained by the immunoSEQ multiplex PCR assay. Held by TCRdb, this immuneACCESS table contains in-frame sequences only and omits some clones. Under half of the omission traces to an unresolved V gene where checked; the cause of the rest is unknown. Here the sample has about 64,000 clones; 88% occur a single time. The ten most abundant clones make up 0.67% of the sample. Sequencing was performed on CD4+ or CD8+ T cells sorted from blood, taken in a trial of the OX40 agonist ivuxolimab. These receptors were collected from an adult with an advanced solid tumor such as melanoma, head and neck, liver or kidney cancer.

This clone was counted a single time. The chain has TRBV5-1 and TRBJ1-3, with TRBD1 matching over 10 bases. This CDR3 region has 16 residues. The V gene end was trimmed by 4 bases and the J gene end by 2 bases; junction bases not matched to a gene: 6. Germline V gives CDR1 SGHRS, CDR2 YFSETQ. In nucleotides, the CDR3 is TGCGCCAGCAGCGGGGGACAGGGGTTTGCTGGAAACACCATATATTTT. Encoded protein: CASSGGQGFAGNTIYF. The full variable domain, rest sourced from reference TRBV5-1 and TRBJ1-3, is KAGVTQTPRYLIKTRGQQVTLSCSPISGHRSVSWYQQTPGQGLQFLFEYFSETQRNKGNFPGRFSGRQFSNSRSEMNVSTLELGDSALYLCASSGGQGFAGNTIYFGEGSWLTVV.

The rearrangement links TRBV7-8 to TRBJ1-5, with D unclear. Looked up from germline, CDR1 is SGHVS and CDR2 is FQNEAQ. This CDR3 region has 16 residues. Trimming removed 4 bases at V and 1 base at J, with 14 bases between. The CDR3 DNA sequence: TGTGCCAGCAGCTCGAACCGACAAGTAAGCAATCAGCCCCAGCATTTT. Translated, it gives CASSSNRQVSNQPQHF.

The V gene is TRBV30, the J gene TRBJ1-5, with TRBD1 matching 9 bases. V lost 5 bases to trimming and J lost 2 bases; unmatched junction nucleotides: 10. The CDR3 is made up of 16 amino acids. CDR1 and CDR2 (germline): GTSNPN, SVGIG (reference sequence). CDR3 sequence: CAWSPGTGYGNQPQHF. DNA for the CDR3: TGTGCCTGGTCCCCAGGGACAGGGTACGGCAATCAGCCCCAGCATTTT. The whole variable domain, filled in from reference TRBV30 and TRBJ1-5, reads SQTIHQWPATLVQPVGSPLSLECTVEGTSNPNLYWYRQAAGRGLQLLFYSVGIGQISSEVPQNLSASRPQDRQFILSSKKLLLSDSGFYLCAWSPGTGYGNQPQHFGDGTRLSIL.

V usage is TRBV18 and J usage is TRBJ2-3, with 10 bases lining up with TRBD2. CDR1 is KGHSH and CDR2 is LQKENI in the germline V gene. Trimming cost V 4 bases and J 0 bases; bases outside gene matches: 4. CDR3 length equals 16 residues. CDR3 region: CASSRVTSGSTDTQYF. The CDR3 coding sequence is TGTGCCAGCTCACGGGTGACTAGCGGGAGCACAGATACGCAGTATTTT.

The chain recombines TRBV6-5 with TRBJ2-1; TRBD2 aligns across 10 bases. Trimming at V came to 4 bases and at J to 4 bases, leaving 7 bases not matched to a gene. The CDR3 has 16 amino acids. Per germline, CDR1 MNHEY and CDR2 SVGAGI. The CDR3 DNA reads as TGTGCCAGCAGTTTTAGGGGGACTAGCGTTTACAATGAGCAGTTCTTC. Its translation is CASSFRGTSVYNEQFF.

The V and J genes are TRBV18 and TRBJ1-4; TRBD1 agrees at 10 bases. The CDR3 runs to 15 residues. V was clipped by 3 bases and J by 6 bases; unmatched bases: 4. Per the germline V gene, CDR1 is KGHSH and CDR2 is LQKENI. CDR3 in amino acids: CASSPRTGGDEKLFF. Here the CDR3 DNA reads TGTGCCAGCTCACCGCGGACAGGGGGGGATGAAAAACTGTTTTTT.

The V gene is TRBV5-1, the J gene TRBJ1-1; 8 nucleotides agree with TRBD1. Per germline, CDR1 SGHRS and CDR2 YFSETQ. V was clipped by 7 bases and J by 4 bases; unmatched bases: 9. This CDR3 contains 14 residues. CDR3 DNA sequence: TGCGCCAGCCGATCCCGCGGACAGGGCACTGAAGCTTTCTTT. This translates into CASRSRGQGTEAFF.

The V call is TRBV28, the J call TRBJ1-1; no clear D gene. Germline V gene data show CDR1 as MDHEN and CDR2 as SYDVKM. This CDR3 contains 15 residues. V was trimmed by 6 bases and J by 5 bases, leaving 19 bases between them. CDR3 loop: CASRLGRRGLTEAFF. CDR3 DNA: TGTGCCAGCAGACTCGGACGGAGAGGGTTGACTGAAGCTTTCTTT.

About this clone: The sample has other DNA sequences that encode this CDR3 too. The CDR3 sequence is CASSPGPGRDTQYF. In DNA, the CDR3 is TGTGCCAGCAGTCCAGGGCCCGGGAGAGATACGCAGTATTTT. The chain couples TRBV6-1 to TRBJ2-3; tentative D call: TRBD2 (6 bases). The germline CDR1 and CDR2 sequences are MNHNS and SASEGT. V dropped 5 bases and J dropped 5 bases, with 14 bases sitting between them. The CDR3 loop spans 14 amino acids.

As regards this clone: One end of the junction varies from germline; a read error may be responsible. The chain couples TRBV15 to TRBJ1-4; D gene uncertain. The CDR3 spans 14 residues. Germline CDR1 is LNHNV and CDR2 is YYDKDF (reference sequence). CDR3: CATSRVRAAETLSF. The CDR3 DNA is TGTGCCACCAGCAGAGTTCGAGCAGCAGAGACCCTTTCCTTT.

The chain joins TRBV6-5 to TRBJ2-7, with 7 bases that match TRBD1. The V and J ends lost 1 base and 3 bases, in that order; junction bases with no gene match: 3. Germline V lookup: CDR1 MNHEY, CDR2 SVGAGI. There are 14 residues in the CDR3. The CDR3 here is CASSYFRDSYEQYF. The CDR3, as DNA: TGTGCCAGCAGTTACTTCCGGGACAGCTACGAGCAGTACTTC.

The V and J genes are TRBV29-1 and TRBJ1-4, with D possibly TRBD1 on 5 matching bases. Per germline, CDR1 SQVTM and CDR2 ANQGSEA. The CDR3 contains 13 residues. V was cut by 3 bases and J by 7 bases, with 12 bases left in between. CDR3 sequence (DNA): TGCAGCGTTGAGGCAGGGAATCGTGAAAAACTGTTTTTT. This translates into CSVEAGNREKLFF.

The rearrangement uses TRBV28 and TRBJ2-7; 13 bases are a match to TRBD2. From germline, CDR1 is MDHEN and CDR2 SYDVKM. V dropped 4 bases and J dropped 0; count of bases not matched to a gene: 3. The CDR3 spans 16 residues. The CDR3: CASSSGTSGNSYEQYF. In DNA, the CDR3 is TGTGCCAGCAGTTCTGGGACTAGCGGGAACTCCTACGAGCAGTACTTC.

This chain links TRBV19 with TRBJ1-1; 7 positions match TRBD1. After removal of 9 bases from V and 0 bases from J, the junction contained 13 bases not matched to a gene. The germline V gene has CDR1 LNHDA and CDR2 SQIVND (reference sequence). The CDR3 has 16 residues. The CDR3 DNA follows: TGTGCCAGCTCACAGGGGACTTCGACCATGAACACTGAAGCTTTCTTT. This sequence encodes CASSQGTSTMNTEAFF.

The rearrangement joins TRBV7-8 to TRBJ2-7; 10 nucleotides line up with TRBD1. J was trimmed by 3 bases and V by 4 bases; bases with no gene match: 3. CDR3 size: 14 residues. Germline CDR1 SGHVS, CDR2 FQNEAQ. DNA of the CDR3: TGTGCCAGCAGCTCCGGGACAGGGGTCTACGAGCAGTACTTC. It translates to CASSSGTGVYEQYF.

The CDR3 here is CASSYSGRPNTGELFF. The CDR3 region has the DNA TGTGCCAGCAGTTACTCTGGGCGGCCGAACACCGGGGAGCTGTTTTTT. The genes are TRBV6-5 and TRBJ2-2, with D uncertain. From germline, CDR1 is MNHEY and CDR2 SVGAGI. The CDR3 is made up of 16 amino acids. Trimming stripped 0 bases from V and 0 bases from J, with 8 bases between.

The CDR3 region has the DNA TGTGCCAGCAGTTTAGCGGGAAGGGAGACCCAGTACTTC. This translates into CASSLAGRETQYF. The rearrangement links TRBV28 to TRBJ2-5; D might be TRBD2 (6 bases). The germline V gene encodes CDR1 MDHEN and CDR2 SYDVKM. V was trimmed by 2 bases and J by 5 bases, leaving 9 bases between them. This CDR3 is built from 13 residues.

V and J are TRBV5-1 and TRBJ2-3; a weak D match, TRBD1 (6 bases). Germline-derived CDR1 and CDR2 are SGHRS and YFSETQ. The CDR3 has 15 amino acids. Trimming took off 0 bases at V and 5 bases at J, with 13 bases between the two ends. CDR3 sequence: CASSLGRGLIDTQYF. CDR3 bases: TGCGCCAGCAGCTTGGGCAGGGGATTAATAGATACGCAGTATTTT.

V is TRBV19 and J is TRBJ2-1; D unclear. V was shortened by 4 bases and J by 3 bases, with 7 bases between the two germline ends. Germline CDR1 reads LNHDA; CDR2 reads SQIVND (reference sequence). The CDR3 is 13 residues long. The CDR3: CASSTVVYNEQFF. The CDR3 nucleotides are TGTGCCAGTAGTACTGTAGTCTACAATGAGCAGTTCTTC.

V and J are TRBV30 and TRBJ2-7; no reliable D call. Germline CDR1 and CDR2: GTSNPN and SVGIG (reference sequence). CDR3 length equals 12 residues. Trimming left V 4 bases short and J 2 bases short, with 9 bases between. The CDR3 spells CAWTPTPYEQYF. The CDR3 DNA reads as TGTGCCTGGACCCCTACACCCTACGAGCAGTACTTC. Full variable domain (rest looked up from reference TRBV30 and TRBJ2-7): SQTIHQWPATLVQPVGSPLSLECTVEGTSNPNLYWYRQAAGRGLQLLFYSVGIGQISSEVPQNLSASRPQDRQFILSSKKLLLSDSGFYLCAWTPTPYEQYFGPGTRLTVT.

The gene calls are TRBV7-9 and TRBJ2-1; tentatively, D is TRBD1 (6 bases). In germline, CDR1 is SEHNR, CDR2 FQNEAQ (reference sequence). V lost 5 bases and J lost 15, with 14 bases in between. The CDR3 runs to 11 residues. The CDR3 DNA reads TGTGCCAGCAGCGCCTCAGGGGTTACGTTCTTC. It codes for CASSASGVTFF.